A single sample gave rise to the 23 T cell receptor beta chains below, sequenced in a study of blood T cell repertoires in COVID-19. This table comes from immunoSEQ multiplex PCR, and its TCRdb copy is limited to in-frame clones, with some not included. The table records 99,000 or so clones, under 90% of them present only once. Sequenced sample: peripheral blood. The origin of the receptors is an elderly man with acute or convalescent COVID-19.

The genes are TRBV18 and TRBJ2-7; TRBD1 agrees at 10 bases. Germline CDR1 is KGHSH and CDR2 is LQKENI. The junction had 5 bases not matched to a gene; V was cut back by 0 bases and J by 6 bases. The CDR3 has 15 amino acids. The CDR3 protein is CASSPPGTGVTEQYF. CDR3 nucleotides: TGTGCCAGCTCACCACCCGGGACAGGGGTGACCGAGCAGTACTTC.

J is TRBJ1-1 and V is TRBV14; TRBD1 might be the D (6 bases). CDR1 and CDR2 (germline): SGHDN, FVKESK. The CDR3 extends over 15 amino acids. Trimming cost V 4 bases and J 1 base, with 13 bases left between them. CDR3: CASSLQGHRNTEAFF. The CDR3, as DNA: TGTGCCAGCAGCCTTCAGGGGCACCGGAACACTGAAGCTTTCTTT.

The V gene is TRBV18, the J gene TRBJ1-1; D perhaps matches TRBD1 (5 bases). The CDR3 loop spans 13 amino acids. Looked up from germline, CDR1 is KGHSH and CDR2 is LQKENI. V was clipped by 6 bases and J by 2 bases, with 10 bases between them. As DNA, the CDR3 is TGTGCCAGCTCTCCGACAGCTAACACTGAAGCTTTCTTT. Its protein product is CASSPTANTEAFF.

For the CDR3, the DNA is TGTGCCAGCAGCCCGAATCCTCCTAGCGGGAAGGCAGATACGCAGTATTTT. Amino acid sequence: CASSPNPPSGKADTQYF. V gene TRBV7-3 combines with J gene TRBJ2-3; 9 bases agree with TRBD2. The germline V gene has CDR1 SGHTA and CDR2 FQGTGA. The CDR3 loop spans 17 amino acids. V trimming: 5 bases; J trimming: 4 bases; junction bases outside the gene matches: 13.

This clone came up once. This chain connects TRBV11-3 to TRBJ1-6; D gene ambiguous. Trimming stripped 4 bases from V and 7 bases from J, with 8 bases between. The CDR3 has 13 amino acids. CDR1 and CDR2 (germline): SGHNT, YENEEA. The CDR3 here is CASSSTGNSPLHF. CDR3 DNA: TGTGCCAGCAGCTCAACGGGGAATTCACCCCTCCACTTT.

V gene TRBV18 combines with J gene TRBJ2-1; TRBD2 agrees at 9 bases. Germline V gene sequence: CDR1 KGHSH, CDR2 LQKENI. With 2 bases clipped from V and 6 bases from J, the junction kept 5 bases outside the gene matches. The CDR3 extends over 15 amino acids. The CDR3 is CASSPAGGPSNEQFF. In DNA form, the CDR3 reads TGTGCCAGCTCACCAGCGGGAGGGCCGAGCAATGAGCAGTTCTTC.

The gene calls are TRBV6-2 or TRBV6-3 and TRBJ2-1, with 16 positions matching TRBD2. Germline V gene lookup returns CDR1 MNHEY and CDR2 SVGEGT. J lost 5 bases, V lost 0 bases, and 1 base had no gene match. The CDR3 extends over 17 amino acids. CDR3 sequence (DNA): TGTGCCAGCAGTTACTCGGGACTAGCGGGAGGGCACAATGAGCAGTTCTTC. It codes for CASSYSGLAGGHNEQFF.

The V gene is TRBV12-5, the J gene TRBJ2-5, with 16 bases lining up with TRBD2. The CDR3 extends over 19 amino acids. With V trimmed by 4 bases and J by 5 bases, 13 bases remained unmatched. Germline CDR1 is LGHNT and CDR2 is FRNRAP. The CDR3 nucleotides read TGTGCTAGTGGTTCGGAACCGGGACTAGCGGGAGGGCGCGGGGAGACCCAGTACTTC. Amino acid sequence: CASGSEPGLAGGRGETQYF.

V gene TRBV5-1 combines with J gene TRBJ2-2, with a tentative D call TRBD1 (6 bases). Trimming cost V 7 bases and J 1 base, with 17 bases left between them. Germline lookup yields CDR1 SGHRS and CDR2 YFSETQ. The CDR3 is 16 amino acids. The CDR3, as DNA: TGCGCCAGCTCCGAAGGGGGACGGGGGAACACCGGGGAGCTGTTTTTT. Translating gives CASSEGGRGNTGELFF.

For the CDR3, the DNA is TGTGCCAGTAGCCTCGACTGGAGAACCTACGAGCAGTACTTC. Translation gives CASSLDWRTYEQYF. The V call is TRBV19, the J call TRBJ2-7, with no clear D. This CDR3 spans 14 amino acids. V was clipped by 6 bases and J by 2 bases, with 14 bases between them. CDR1 and CDR2 (germline): LNHDA, SQIVND (reference sequence).

The rearrangement uses TRBV11-3 and TRBJ2-3, with a possible D match to TRBD1 (7 bases). V was pared by 3 bases and J by 4 bases, with 11 bases between. The germline gives CDR1 SGHNT, CDR2 YENEEA. CDR3 length: 14 residues. This CDR3 is CASSFGRGADTQYF. The DNA for the CDR3 is TGTGCCAGCAGCTTTGGCAGGGGGGCAGATACGCAGTATTTT.

The chain links TRBV19 to TRBJ1-5, with 9 nucleotides matching TRBD1. The length of the CDR3 is 17 residues. Losses at the gene ends were 7 bases for V and 5 bases for J; bases not matched to a gene: 15. Germline V gene sequence: CDR1 LNHDA, CDR2 SQIVND (reference sequence). The CDR3 loop is CASTGGTGSFRDQPQHF. The CDR3 region has the DNA TGTGCCAGTACGGGAGGGACAGGGAGTTTCAGGGATCAGCCCCAGCATTTT.

This clone was picked up one time. The chain employs TRBV19 and TRBJ2-1; 8 bases match TRBD2. The CDR3 is 14 residues long. The germline gives CDR1 LNHDA, CDR2 SQIVND (reference sequence). After removal of 6 bases from V and 7 bases from J, the junction contained 8 bases not matched to a gene. The CDR3 loop reads CASRRAGARNEQFF. The CDR3 DNA is TGTGCCAGTAGGCGAGCGGGAGCGCGGAATGAGCAGTTCTTC.

V usage is TRBV4-1 and J usage is TRBJ1-1, with a weak D call TRBD1 (6 bases). The CDR3 covers 15 residues. The ends were cut back, 4 bases at V and 0 bases at J, with 12 bases in the middle. CDR1 and CDR2 (germline): MGHRA, YSYEKL. The CDR3 DNA sequence: TGCGCCAGCAGCCTACATGGACAGTTGAACACTGAAGCTTTCTTT. Its translation is CASSLHGQLNTEAFF.

This chain uses TRBV11-1 with TRBJ1-1; D possibly corresponds to TRBD1 (6 bases). V was pared by 5 bases and J by 1 base, with 8 bases between. The CDR3 is 13 residues long. Germline assignment: CDR1 SGHAT and CDR2 FQDESV (reference sequence). The CDR3 here is CASSQGQNTEAFF. CDR3 in DNA: TGTGCCAGCAGCCAGGGACAGAACACTGAAGCTTTCTTT.

The chain recombines TRBV6-5 with TRBJ1-5; weak D call: TRBD1 (6 bases). CDR1 is MNHEY and CDR2 is SVGAGI in the germline V gene. The CDR3 is made up of 16 amino acids. V dropped 4 bases and J dropped 0 bases, with 13 bases sitting between them. The CDR3 loop reads CASSSFLRGSNQPQHF. For the CDR3, the DNA is TGTGCCAGCAGTTCATTCCTCAGGGGTAGCAATCAGCCCCAGCATTTT.

The CDR3 DNA reads as TGTGCCAGCGGGGCCGTCTATAGCAATCAGCCCCAGCATTTT. Its translation is CASGAVYSNQPQHF. The chain has TRBV28 and TRBJ1-5, with D tentatively TRBD1 (5 bases). Deletions cut 8 bases from V and 0 bases from J, with 11 bases between. The V gene's germline CDR1 is MDHEN and CDR2 SYDVKM. The CDR3 is 14 amino acids.

The table lists this clone with a few counts. The rearrangement links TRBV6-1 to TRBJ1-5, with D unclear. The CDR3 is 15 residues long. V dropped 2 bases and J dropped 0 bases, with 8 bases sitting between them. From germline, CDR1 is MNHNS and CDR2 SASEGT. DNA of the CDR3: TGTGCCAGCAGTGAACAGGTATATAGCAATCAGCCCCAGCATTTT. The encoded protein is CASSEQVYSNQPQHF.

V usage is TRBV6-2 or TRBV6-3 and J usage is TRBJ2-4; D is perhaps TRBD1 (6 bases). The CDR3 has 12 amino acids. The ends were cut back, 5 bases at V and 9 bases at J, with 11 bases in the middle. CDR1 and CDR2 from the germline V gene are MNHEY and SVGEGT. CDR3 amino acids: CASSGQSIIQYF. The CDR3 nucleotides read TGTGCCAGCAGTGGACAGTCGATCATTCAGTACTTC.

The chain is built from TRBV6-5 and TRBJ2-7; TRBD1 might be the D (6 bases). The V gene's germline CDR1 is MNHEY and CDR2 SVGAGI. The CDR3 is made up of 12 amino acids. The V gene lost 4 bases and the J gene lost 3 bases, with 7 bases spanning the gap. CDR3 sequence: CASSLQGYEQYF. Here the CDR3 DNA reads TGTGCCAGCAGTTTACAGGGCTACGAGCAGTACTTC.

The J gene is TRBJ2-1, the V gene TRBV7-3, with 9 bases identical to TRBD2. Germline CDR1 reads SGHTA; CDR2 reads FQGTGA. The CDR3 length is 16 residues. J was trimmed by 5 bases and V by 2 bases; bases with no gene match: 7. CDR3 coding DNA: TGTGCCAGCAGCTTAGTAGCGGGAGTCCCCCACAATGAGCAGTTCTTC. It specifies CASSLVAGVPHNEQFF.

V gene TRBV19 combines with J gene TRBJ2-2, with 9 positions matching TRBD1. CDR3 length equals 15 residues. J lost 4 bases, V lost 4 bases, and 4 bases had no gene match. CDR1 and CDR2 (germline): LNHDA, SQIVND (reference sequence). The CDR3 nucleotides read TGTGCCAGTAGTAGGGGACAGGGTGGCACCGGGGAGCTGTTTTTT. Residues: CASSRGQGGTGELFF. The whole variable domain, filled in from reference TRBV19 and TRBJ2-2, reads DGGITQSPKYLFRKEGQNVTLSCEQNLNHDAMYWYRQDPGQGLRLIYYSQIVNDFQKGDIAEGYSVSREKKESFPLTVTSAQKNPTAFYLCASSRGQGGTGELFFGEGSRLTVL.

The chain couples TRBV7-9 to TRBJ2-7, with D tentatively TRBD2 (5 bases). The ends were cut back, 1 base at V and 2 bases at J, with 12 bases in the middle. Germline lookup yields CDR1 SEHNR and CDR2 FQNEAQ (reference sequence). This CDR3 comprises 15 residues. CDR3 sequence (DNA): TGTGCCAGCAGCTTAGGGTTCGGGATCACCTACGAGCAGTACTTC. Translation gives CASSLGFGITYEQYF.